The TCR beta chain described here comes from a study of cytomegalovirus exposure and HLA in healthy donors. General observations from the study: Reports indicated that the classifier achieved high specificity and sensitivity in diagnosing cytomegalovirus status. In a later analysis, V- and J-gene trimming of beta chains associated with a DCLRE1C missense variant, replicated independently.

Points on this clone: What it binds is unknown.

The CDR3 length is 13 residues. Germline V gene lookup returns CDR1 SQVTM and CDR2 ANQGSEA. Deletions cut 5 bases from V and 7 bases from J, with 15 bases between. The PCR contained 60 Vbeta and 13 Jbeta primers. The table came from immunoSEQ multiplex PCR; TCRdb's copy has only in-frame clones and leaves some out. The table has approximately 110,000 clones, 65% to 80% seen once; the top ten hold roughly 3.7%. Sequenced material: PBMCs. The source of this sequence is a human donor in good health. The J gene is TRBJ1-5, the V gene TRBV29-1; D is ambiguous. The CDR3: CSVKRQEGQPQHF. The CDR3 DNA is TGCAGCGTTAAAAGGCAGGAGGGACAGCCCCAGCATTTT.